Below, 9 T cell receptor beta chains from the same sample are listed, as sequenced in a study of blood T cell repertoires in COVID-19. Some clones are missing from TCRdb's copy, which holds only in-frame ones; the method was immunoSEQ multiplex PCR. The repertoire holds 390,000 or so clones, with over 75% as singletons. Sequenced input: PBMCs or T cells enriched from blood (not recorded which). Receptors originate from a man aged 18 to 29 who had recovered from COVID-19.

J is TRBJ2-1 and V is TRBV14; 9 bases line up with TRBD2. CDR1 and CDR2 (germline): SGHDN, FVKESK. The CDR3 is 16 amino acids. The ends lost 2 bases at V and 9 bases at J; junction bases unmatched: 11. The CDR3 DNA follows: TGTGCCAGCAGCCAACTTTCGGGACTAGCCTCGGTTGAGCAGTTCTTC. This encodes CASSQLSGLASVEQFF.

The gene calls are TRBV3-1 (or the pseudogene TRBV3-2) and TRBJ1-2; D perhaps matches TRBD1 (5 bases). In germline, CDR1 is LGHDT, CDR2 YNNKEL (reference sequence). The V gene lost 1 base and the J gene lost 6 bases, with 21 bases spanning the gap. CDR3 length equals 17 residues. Here the CDR3 reads CASSQGPSQGISDGYTF. The CDR3 DNA reads TGTGCCAGCAGCCAAGGCCCCAGCCAGGGCATTTCGGATGGCTACACCTTC.

The CDR3 DNA reads as TGTGCCAGTAAACAGGGTTTTAATCCCAATTCACCCCTCCACTTT. Protein product: CASKQGFNPNSPLHF. The chain uses TRBV2 and TRBJ1-6; D possibly corresponds to TRBD1 (6 bases). The CDR3 is made up of 15 amino acids. Germline lookup yields CDR1 SNHLY and CDR2 FYNNEI. The V end lost 9 bases, the J end lost 7 bases, and 19 bases lay between the germline ends.

The chain links TRBV7-2 to TRBJ1-5; D possibly corresponds to TRBD1 (6 bases). V was clipped by 4 bases and J by 1 base, with 17 bases between them. Germline V gives CDR1 SGHTA, CDR2 FQGNSA. The CDR3 sequence is 17 residues long. CDR3 amino acids: CASSSLGGGASNQPQHF. The CDR3 DNA sequence: TGTGCCAGCAGCTCCTTGGGGGGGGGCGCGAGCAATCAGCCCCAGCATTTT.

The gene calls are TRBV7-9 and TRBJ1-2; D is uncertain. This CDR3 region has 13 residues. CDR1 and CDR2 (germline): SEHNR, FQNEAQ (reference sequence). The V end was cut by 2 bases, the J end by 3 bases, with 7 bases between. CDR3 loop: CASSLLTDYGYTF. For the CDR3, the DNA is TGTGCCAGCAGCTTATTAACAGACTATGGCTACACCTTC.

The V gene is TRBV3-1 (or the pseudogene TRBV3-2), the J gene TRBJ1-1; TRBD1 matches at 7 bases. This CDR3 is 13 amino acids long. The junction had 2 bases not matched to a gene; V was cut back by 2 bases and J by 5 bases. Germline V gives CDR1 LGHDT, CDR2 YNNKEL (reference sequence). The CDR3 nucleotides read TGTGCCAGCAGCCAAAGACAGGGTACTGAAGCTTTCTTT. Its protein product is CASSQRQGTEAFF.

This chain uses TRBV6-5 with TRBJ2-5; TRBD1 agrees at 9 bases. Germline loops: CDR1 MNHEY, CDR2 SVGAGI. The J segment lost 5 bases and the V segment lost 7 bases, leaving 5 bases of the junction unmatched. CDR3 length: 13 amino acids. CDR3 sequence: CASTMTGGETQYF. The DNA of the CDR3 is TGTGCCAGCACCATGACAGGGGGGGAGACCCAGTACTTC.

Notes on this clone: One end of the junction fails to match germline, which may point to a read error. The rearrangement uses TRBV2 and TRBJ2-3; the match to TRBD2 covers 9 bases. The germline V gene encodes CDR1 SNHLY and CDR2 FYNNEI. This CDR3 comprises 11 residues. The CDR3 region has the DNA TGTGCCAGCAGTGAGGTTTCTAGCGGGGATTTT. This gives the protein CASSEVSSGDF. Combining the CDR3 with reference TRBV2 and TRBJ2-3 gives the whole variable domain EPEVTQTPSHQVTQMGQEVILRCVPISNHLYFYWYRQILGQKVEFLVSFYNNEISEKSEIFDDQFSVERPDGSNFTLKIRSTKLEDSAMYFCASSEVSSGDFGPGTRLTVL.

The chain couples TRBV5-1 to TRBJ1-2; tentative D call: TRBD1 (5 bases). V was shortened by 0 bases and J by 13 bases, with 19 bases between the two germline ends. The CDR3 covers 14 residues. Germline V gives CDR1 SGHRS, CDR2 YFSETQ. The CDR3 loop reads CASSLDGGGALFTF. CDR3 DNA: TGCGCCAGCAGCTTGGACGGAGGCGGGGCCTTGTTCACCTTC.